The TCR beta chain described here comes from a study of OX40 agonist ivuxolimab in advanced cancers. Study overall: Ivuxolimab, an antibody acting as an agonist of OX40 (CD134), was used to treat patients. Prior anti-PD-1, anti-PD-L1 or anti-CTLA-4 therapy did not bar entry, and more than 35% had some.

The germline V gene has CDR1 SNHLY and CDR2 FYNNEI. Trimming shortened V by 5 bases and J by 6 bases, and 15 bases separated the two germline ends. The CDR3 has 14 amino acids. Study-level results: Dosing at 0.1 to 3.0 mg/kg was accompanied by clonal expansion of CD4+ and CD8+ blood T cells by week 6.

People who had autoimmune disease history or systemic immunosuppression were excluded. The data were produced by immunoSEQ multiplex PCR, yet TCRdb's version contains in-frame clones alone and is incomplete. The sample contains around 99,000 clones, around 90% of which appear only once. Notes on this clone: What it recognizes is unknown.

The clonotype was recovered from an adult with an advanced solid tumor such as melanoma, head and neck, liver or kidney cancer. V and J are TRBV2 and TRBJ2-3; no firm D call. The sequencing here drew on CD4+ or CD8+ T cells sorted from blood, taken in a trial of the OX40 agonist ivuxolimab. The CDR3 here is CASSFKMGMDTQYF. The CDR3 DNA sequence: TGTGCCAGCAGTTTCAAGATGGGAATGGATACGCAGTATTTT.